These T cell receptor beta chains were read from a single sample in a study of T cells in localized non-small cell lung cancer. Sequencing was performed with immunoSEQ multiplex PCR; in TCRdb, only in-frame clones are kept and a portion is missing. This table has roughly 1,500 clones, under 25% appearing once. The specimen comprised normal lung tissue next to the tumor, sampled before any cancer treatment. These receptors were obtained from a male donor aged 60 or over with stage II squamous cell lung carcinoma. Each CDR3 is given with its conserved first and last residue. The order of the fields is J gene, D gene, clone size, V gene, CDR3 protein, CDR3 DNA. A D gene is named only where the DNA matches it firmly. Clone size is given for some rows only: seen once, a few or many times, or a class if the clone is expanded.

TRBJ2-5,TRBD1,.,TRBV5-1,CASSKGQGATFGETQYF,TGCGCCAGCAGCAAAGGACAGGGGGCTACCTTCGGGGAGACCCAGTACTTC
TRBJ1-2,TRBD1,large,TRBV11-3,CASSQTTGNDYGYTF,TGTGCCAGCAGTCAAACGACAGGGAATGACTATGGCTACACCTTC
TRBJ2-2,TRBD2,.,TRBV11-3,CASSPLAGAAGELFF,TGTGCCAGCAGCCCGCTAGCGGGAGCGGCCGGGGAGCTGTTTTTT
TRBJ1-2,.,once,TRBV30,CAWSVPQSGYTF,TGTGCCTGGAGCGTCCCCCAGTCGGGCTACACCTTC
TRBJ2-3,TRBD2,.,TRBV29-1,CSVREGSADTQYF,TGCAGCGTCCGGGAGGGCTCCGCAGATACGCAGTATTTT
TRBJ1-3,.,few,TRBV12-2,CAGKTGDSGNTIYF,TGTGCCGGTAAAACAGGGGACTCTGGAAACACCATATATTTT
TRBJ2-2,TRBD1,.,TRBV28,CASSLGQENTGELFF,TGTGCCAGCAGTTTAGGACAGGAAAACACCGGGGAGCTGTTTTTT
TRBJ1-2,.,.,TRBV6-8,CASIGTVYPNYGYTF,TGTGCCAGCATCGGGACCGTTTATCCTAACTATGGCTACACCTTC
TRBJ2-5,.,.,TRBV11-3,CASSFNSAGRGETQYF,TGTGCCAGCAGCTTCAACAGTGCAGGAAGGGGAGAGACCCAGTACTTC
TRBJ2-3,.,.,TRBV29-1,CSVATGTPLWYF,.
TRBJ1-2,.,.,TRBV15,CATSRDTQGSYGYTF,TGTGCCACCAGCAGAGATACCCAGGGCAGCTATGGCTACACCTTC
TRBJ2-5,TRBD2,medium-sized,TRBV9,CASSLAGGLEETQYF,TGTGCCAGCAGCCTAGCGGGGGGCCTGGAGGAGACCCAGTACTTC
TRBJ1-1,.,.,TRBV11-3,CASSPTLSGATGEAFF,TGTGCCAGCTCCCCCACGTTGTCGGGGGCGACCGGTGAAGCTTTCTTT
TRBJ1-2,.,.,TRBV29-1,CSVDHRRENGYTF,TGCAGCGTTGATCACAGGCGGGAGAATGGCTACACCTTC
TRBJ2-7,TRBD2,.,TRBV9,CASSGTSRMDEQYF,TGTGCCAGCAGCGGGACTAGCCGTATGGACGAGCAGTACTTC
TRBJ1-3,.,few,TRBV28,CASSLNSGGNTIYF,TGTGCCAGCAGTTTGAACAGCGGGGGAAACACCATATATTTT
TRBJ2-4,.,.,TRBV29-1,CSVEARDGKNIQYF,TGCAGCGTTGAGGCCAGGGATGGTAAAAACATTCAGTACTTC
TRBJ2-2,.,.,TRBV18,CASSPGNANTGELFF,TGTGCCAGCTCACCAGGGAACGCGAACACCGGGGAGCTGTTTTTT
TRBJ2-3,TRBD2,few,TRBV11-3,CASSLGSGGGDTDTQYF,TGTGCCAGCAGCTTAGGTTCCGGCGGGGGGGACACAGATACGCAGTATTTT
TRBJ2-1,.,few,TRBV19,CATQSRVGQFF,TGTGCCACCCAGTCCAGGGTTGGGCAGTTCTTC
TRBJ1-3,TRBD1,large,TRBV11-3,CASSPTIGQEGNTIYF,TGTGCCAGCAGCCCCACTATCGGACAGGAAGGAAACACCATATATTTT
TRBJ1-1,.,.,TRBV28,CASSLGAGNTEAFF,TGTGCCAGCAGTTTAGGGGCAGGGAACACTGAAGCTTTCTTT
TRBJ2-7,TRBD1,.,TRBV6-8,CASSYHPTGTDRVEQYF,TGTGCCAGCAGTTACCATCCTACCGGGACAGATAGGGTCGAGCAGTACTTC
TRBJ1-2,TRBD1,few,TRBV28,CASSSHGQGADGYTF,TGTGCCAGCAGTTCCCACGGACAGGGGGCGGATGGCTACACCTTC
TRBJ2-7,.,once,TRBV12-5,CASGSSGFYEQYF,TGTGCTAGTGGTTCGTCAGGGTTCTACGAGCAGTACTTC
TRBJ2-3,TRBD1,.,TRBV12-5,CASGPGTGVTDTQYF,TGTGCTAGTGGTCCTGGGACAGGGGTGACAGATACGCAGTATTTT
TRBJ1-6,TRBD1,.,TRBV9,CASSVDRGYNSPLHF,TGTGCCAGCAGCGTAGACAGGGGCTATAATTCACCCCTCCACTTT
TRBJ1-1,TRBD1,.,TRBV11-3,CASSLTGGTNTEAFF,TGTGCCAGCAGCCTTACAGGGGGGACGAACACTGAAGCTTTCTTT
TRBJ1-5,TRBD1,.,TRBV19,CASSTGQGENQPQHF,TGTGCCAGTAGTACAGGACAGGGGGAGAATCAGCCCCAGCATTTT
TRBJ1-1,.,medium-sized,TRBV11-3,CASSSGQGRTEAFF,TGTGCCAGCAGCTCGGGCCAGGGCAGAACTGAAGCTTTCTTT